This T cell receptor (beta chain) appears in the sequencing data of a study of regulatory T cells in long-lasting Graves disease. Library construction for TCR beta used iRepertoire HTBI primers and Arm-PCR of CDR3 regions. TCRdb re-called the multiplex PCR reads through MiXCR, storing one row per CDR3 protein. The repertoire holds about 440,000 distinct CDR3 sequences, with around 14% as singletons. CDR3 length: 11 residues. Germline V gene data show CDR1 as MNHNS and CDR2 as SASEGT. V was cut by 6 bases and J by 4 bases, with 7 bases left in between. This clonotype was seen at least ten times. As to time point: newly diagnosed GD, antithyroid drugs for less than 3 months. Researchers made the TCR library from RNA that was extracted from PBMCs. These same records also appear under a second study, on T cells in Graves' hyperthyroidism and ophthalmopathy.

This receptor was identified in a woman in her 30s with Graves disease. The sample in question was peripheral blood mononuclear cells (PBMCs), obtained at new diagnosis, from a patient treated with antithyroid drugs. This chain uses TRBV6-1 with TRBJ2-7, with D hard to call. The CDR3 coding sequence is TGTGCCAGCAGCCGAGCTTACGAGCAGTACTTC. Translation gives CASSRAYEQYF.